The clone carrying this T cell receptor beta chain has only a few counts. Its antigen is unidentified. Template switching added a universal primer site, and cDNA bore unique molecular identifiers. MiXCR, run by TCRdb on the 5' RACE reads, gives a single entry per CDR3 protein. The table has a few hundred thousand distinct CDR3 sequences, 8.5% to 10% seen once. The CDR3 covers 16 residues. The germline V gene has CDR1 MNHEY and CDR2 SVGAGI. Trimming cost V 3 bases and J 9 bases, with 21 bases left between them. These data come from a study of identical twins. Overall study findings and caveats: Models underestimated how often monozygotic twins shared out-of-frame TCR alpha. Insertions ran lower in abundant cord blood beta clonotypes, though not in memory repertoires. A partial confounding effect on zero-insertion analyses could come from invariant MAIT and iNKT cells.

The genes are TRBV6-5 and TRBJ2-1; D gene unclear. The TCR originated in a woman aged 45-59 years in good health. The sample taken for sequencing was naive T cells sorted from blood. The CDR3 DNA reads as TGTGCCAGCAGTTATGATACCTTCGGCGCCAAGGGTGAGCAGTTCTTC. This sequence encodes CASSYDTFGAKGEQFF.